These T cell receptor beta chains were read from a single sample in a study of T cell responses to AZD1222 COVID-19 vaccine. Produced via immunoSEQ multiplex PCR; TCRdb's table is partial and in-frame only. Of some 190,000 clones in the sample, around 90% are singletons; the top ten hold about 1.9%. The sample was peripheral blood, taken 28 days after the second AZD1222 dose. The receptors were sampled from an adult who received the AZD1222 COVID-19 vaccine. CDR3s include the opening cysteine and the closing phenylalanine or tryptophan. D genes are given only for firm matches. Size is omitted from some rows. Given values are once, few, many or a class for expanded clones.

TRBV19	TRBJ1-5	-	-	CASSIRARGAQPQHF	TGTGCCAGTAGTATTCGGGCGAGGGGTGCCCAGCCCCAGCATTTT
TRBV5-4	TRBJ2-7	-	TRBD2	CASSPAGSGRYEQYF	TGTGCCAGCAGCCCAGCGGGCAGCGGGAGGTACGAGCAGTACTTC
TRBV13	TRBJ2-3	-	TRBD2	CASSLVRTSDADTQYF	TGTGCCAGCAGCTTAGTTCGGACTAGCGACGCAGATACGCAGTATTTT
TRBV5-1	TRBJ1-4	-	-	CASSLRGVQNEKLFF	TGCGCCAGCAGCTTGCGAGGGGTGCAGAATGAAAAACTGTTTTTT
TRBV25-1	TRBJ2-2	-	TRBD1	CASSRGSANTGELFF	TGTGCCAGCAGCAGGGGGTCAGCTAACACCGGGGAGCTGTTTTTT
TRBV7-2	TRBJ2-3	-	-	CASSLAGDRTDTQYF	TGTGCCAGCAGCTTAGCGGGGGACCGCACAGATACGCAGTATTTT
TRBV3-1/TRBV3-2	TRBJ1-2	-	-	CASSQGGQGYTF	TGTGCCAGCAGCCAAGGCGGGCAAGGCTACACCTTC
TRBV7-3	TRBJ1-2	once	-	CASRNQTGGGYTF	TGTGCCAGCAGGAACCAGACAGGCGGGGGCTACACCTTC
TRBV11-2	TRBJ2-3	-	TRBD2	CASSLPTSGGAGDTQYF	TGTGCCAGCAGCTTGCCCACTAGCGGGGGGGCAGGAGATACGCAGTATTTT
TRBV29-1	TRBJ1-6	-	-	CSARTDYNSPLHF	TGCAGCGCCCGGACGGATTATAATTCACCCCTCCACTTT
TRBV4-2	TRBJ1-4	-	-	CASSQAPQPTNEKLFF	TGTGCCAGCAGCCAAGCCCCACAGCCAACTAATGAAAAACTGTTTTTT
TRBV6-5	TRBJ2-1	-	TRBD1	CASRIGTGDYNEQFF	TGTGCCAGCAGGATCGGGACAGGGGACTACAATGAGCAGTTCTTC
TRBV5-1	TRBJ1-2	-	TRBD1	CASSAGQGTAYGYTF	TGCGCCAGCAGCGCGGGACAGGGAACGGCCTATGGCTACACCTTC
TRBV2	TRBJ2-2	-	-	CASAPSPTGELFF	TGTGCCAGCGCCCCAAGCCCCACCGGGGAGCTGTTTTTT
TRBV7-9	TRBJ1-2	-	TRBD1	CASSQTGAYGYTF	TGTGCCAGCAGCCAGACAGGGGCTTATGGCTACACCTTC
TRBV4-1	TRBJ1-3	once	TRBD1	CASSQPTGGRNTIYF	TGCGCCAGCAGCCAACCGACAGGGGGCAGGAACACCATATATTTT
TRBV10-3	TRBJ1-2	-	-	CAISAFGGYGSGYTF	TGTGCCATCAGCGCCTTCGGCGGATATGGATCTGGCTACACCTTC
TRBV2	TRBJ1-2	-	-	CASSGAGYGYTF	TGTGCCAGCAGTGGGGCAGGCTATGGCTACACCTTC
TRBV7-3	TRBJ2-3	-	-	CASSLFGGDTDTQYF	TGTGCCAGCAGCTTATTCGGGGGAGACACAGATACGCAGTATTTT
TRBV6-2/TRBV6-3	TRBJ2-3	-	TRBD2	CASSYSVTSGGAGTDTQYF	TGTGCCAGCAGTTACTCTGTGACTAGCGGGGGGGCGGGCACAGATACGCAGTATTTT
TRBV6-2/TRBV6-3	TRBJ1-2	-	-	CASSSLYGYTF	TGTGCCAGCAGTTCACTATATGGCTACACCTTC
TRBV5-8	TRBJ1-2	-	-	CASRRTDNYGYTF	TGTGCCAGCAGGCGGACGGATAACTATGGCTACACCTTC
TRBV3-1/TRBV3-2	TRBJ1-5	-	-	CASSGRVGAKEPQHF	TGTGCCAGCAGCGGCCGAGTAGGGGCGAAGGAGCCCCAGCATTTT
TRBV11-3	TRBJ2-7	-	-	CASNGGDGEQYF	TGTGCCAGCAATGGAGGGGACGGCGAGCAGTACTTC
TRBV5-1	TRBJ1-6	-	TRBD1	CASSSDRTINSPLHF	TGCGCCAGCAGCTCGGACAGGACGATAAATTCACCCCTCCACTTT
TRBV5-4	TRBJ2-3	-	TRBD2	CASSLGAGGPTDTQYF	TGTGCCAGCAGCTTGGGTGCGGGGGGGCCGACAGATACGCAGTATTTT
TRBV10-2	TRBJ1-1	-	-	CASRPGDSANTEAFF	TGCGCCAGCAGGCCCGGCGACAGTGCAAACACTGAAGCTTTCTTT
TRBV10-2	TRBJ1-2	-	TRBD1	CASSEPAQGNYGYTF	TGCGCCAGCAGTGAGCCGGCACAGGGGAACTATGGCTACACCTTC
TRBV7-6	TRBJ1-5	-	-	CASSANSNQPQHF	TGTGCCAGCAGCGCGAATAGCAATCAGCCCCAGCATTTT
TRBV2	TRBJ2-3	-	-	CATSGRVITDTQYF	TGTGCCACTTCGGGTAGGGTTATTACAGATACGCAGTATTTT
TRBV18	TRBJ1-1	-	-	CASSPAERGTEAFF	TGTGCCAGCTCACCCGCCGAACGTGGGACTGAAGCTTTCTTT
TRBV2	TRBJ1-5	-	TRBD1	CASSGGQGISQPQHF	TGTGCCAGCAGTGGGGGACAGGGGATCAGTCAGCCCCAGCATTTT
TRBV12-3/TRBV12-4	TRBJ2-5	-	-	CASSFRQETQYF	TGTGCCAGCAGTTTCCGACAAGAGACCCAGTACTTC
TRBV30	TRBJ1-6	-	-	CAWRAEGKSPLHF	TGTGCCTGGAGGGCCGAGGGCAAATCACCCCTCCACTTT
TRBV3-1/TRBV3-2	TRBJ2-7	-	TRBD1	CASSPKTGTGLHEQYF	TGTGCCAGCAGCCCTAAGACCGGGACAGGGCTCCACGAGCAGTACTTC
TRBV6-5	TRBJ1-2	-	TRBD1	CASSYSQGAGGYTF	TGTGCCAGCAGTTACTCGCAGGGGGCTGGTGGCTACACCTTC
TRBV18	TRBJ1-4	-	-	CASSPTGPDEKLFF	TGTGCCAGCTCACCTACTGGACCAGATGAAAAACTGTTTTTT
TRBV18	TRBJ2-3	-	-	CASSPGQGSADTQYF	TGTGCCAGCTCACCAGGGCAGGGGTCAGCAGATACGCAGTATTTT
TRBV18	TRBJ2-1	-	-	CASSPVGQGNEQFF	TGTGCCAGCTCACCGGTCGGGCAGGGCAATGAGCAGTTCTTC
TRBV6-1	TRBJ2-7	-	TRBD1	CASSEGEGQGSYEQYF	TGTGCCAGCAGTGAGGGGGAGGGACAGGGGTCCTACGAGCAGTACTTC
TRBV5-1	TRBJ2-1	-	TRBD2	CASSPRGLAGGRPYNEQFF	TGCGCCAGCAGTCCCAGGGGACTAGCGGGGGGGCGCCCCTACAATGAGCAGTTCTTC
TRBV19	TRBJ1-3	-	-	CASSIDHGRISGNTIYF	TGTGCCAGTAGTATAGATCACGGAAGGATCTCTGGAAACACCATATATTTT
TRBV15	TRBJ1-1	-	-	CATSRDRVRSDTEAFF	TGTGCCACCAGCAGAGATAGGGTGCGCAGCGACACTGAAGCTTTCTTT
TRBV18	TRBJ2-1	-	-	CASSPLTLSSYNEQFF	TGTGCCAGCTCACCTCTGACCCTGAGCTCCTACAATGAGCAGTTCTTC
TRBV28	TRBJ2-2	once	-	CASSSEGVGTGELFF	TGTGCCAGCAGTTCCGAAGGAGTGGGCACCGGGGAGCTGTTTTTT
TRBV25-1	TRBJ2-3	-	-	CASRGQGLTDTQYF	TGTGCCAGCAGGGGCCAGGGGCTCACAGATACGCAGTATTTT
TRBV29-1	TRBJ1-1	-	-	CSVALLVRSENTEAFF	TGCAGCGTTGCTCTGTTAGTGAGAAGCGAGAACACTGAAGCTTTCTTT
TRBV19	TRBJ2-1	-	TRBD2	CASSKLAGDNEQFF	TGTGCCAGTAGTAAACTAGCGGGAGACAATGAGCAGTTCTTC
TRBV18	TRBJ2-2	-	TRBD1	CASSPLGTANTGELFF	TGTGCCAGCTCACCCCTAGGGACAGCGAACACCGGGGAGCTGTTTTTT